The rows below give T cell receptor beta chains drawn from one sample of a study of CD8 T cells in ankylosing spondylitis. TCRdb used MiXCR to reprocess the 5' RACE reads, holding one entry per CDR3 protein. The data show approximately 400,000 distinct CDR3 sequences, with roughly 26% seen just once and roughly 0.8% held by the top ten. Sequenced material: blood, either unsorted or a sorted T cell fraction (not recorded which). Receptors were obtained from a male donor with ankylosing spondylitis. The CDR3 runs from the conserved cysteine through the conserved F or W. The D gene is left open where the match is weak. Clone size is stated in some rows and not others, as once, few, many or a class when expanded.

CDR3 protein: CASRGTGADTQYF
CDR3 DNA: TGTGCCAGCAGGGGGACAGGGGCGGATACGCAGTATTTT
clone size: NA
D gene: TRBD1
V gene: TRBV5-6
J gene: TRBJ2-3

CDR3 protein: CASSLSPRTSGRAYNEQFF
CDR3 DNA: TGTGCCAGCAGCCTAAGCCCGAGGACTAGCGGGAGGGCCTACAATGAGCAGTTCTTC
clone size: few
D gene: TRBD2
V gene: TRBV11-2
J gene: TRBJ2-1

CDR3 protein: CSASPGQGFPEAFF
CDR3 DNA: TGCAGTGCTAGCCCGGGACAGGGTTTCCCTGAAGCTTTCTTT
clone size: NA
D gene: TRBD1
V gene: TRBV20-1
J gene: TRBJ1-1

CDR3 protein: CATSVGEGANQPQHF
CDR3 DNA: TGTGCCACCAGTGTGGGGGAGGGCGCCAATCAGCCCCAGCATTTT
clone size: NA
D gene: NA
V gene: TRBV24-1
J gene: TRBJ1-5

CDR3 protein: CASSLRASSSIRANTEAFF
CDR3 DNA: TGTGCCAGCAGCTTGCGGGCCTCTTCATCAATCAGGGCGAACACTGAAGCTTTCTTT
clone size: few
D gene: NA
V gene: TRBV5-4
J gene: TRBJ1-1

CDR3 protein: CASSLAQERNNQPQHF
CDR3 DNA: TGTGCCAGCAGCTTGGCACAGGAAAGAAACAATCAGCCCCAGCATTTT
clone size: few
D gene: NA
V gene: TRBV5-5
J gene: TRBJ1-5

CDR3 protein: CASYQYRGRTGELFF
CDR3 DNA: TGTGCCAGCTACCAGTACAGGGGGCGAACCGGGGAGCTGTTTTTT
clone size: NA
D gene: TRBD1
V gene: TRBV12-3/TRBV12-4
J gene: TRBJ2-2

CDR3 protein: CASSVDVTLNTEAFF
CDR3 DNA: TGCGCCAGCAGCGTGGACGTGACTCTGAACACTGAAGCTTTCTTT
clone size: NA
D gene: NA
V gene: TRBV5-1
J gene: TRBJ1-1

CDR3 protein: CASSPHATSGKVGELFF
CDR3 DNA: TGCGCCAGCAGCCCCCATGCGACTAGCGGGAAAGTCGGGGAGCTGTTTTTT
clone size: few
D gene: TRBD2
V gene: TRBV5-1
J gene: TRBJ2-2

CDR3 protein: CASSYGHSRGELFF
CDR3 DNA: TGTGCCAGCAGTTACGGACATTCTAGGGGGGAGCTGTTTTTT
clone size: NA
D gene: NA
V gene: TRBV6-5
J gene: TRBJ2-2

CDR3 protein: CASSVEVNTEAFF
CDR3 DNA: TGTGCCAGCAGCGTAGAGGTGAACACTGAAGCTTTCTTT
clone size: few
D gene: NA
V gene: TRBV9
J gene: TRBJ1-1

CDR3 protein: CASSQTGDGAQPQHF
CDR3 DNA: TGTGCCAGCAGCCAGACAGGGGATGGGGCTCAGCCCCAGCATTTT
clone size: NA
D gene: TRBD1
V gene: TRBV3-1
J gene: TRBJ1-5

CDR3 protein: CASRLQTKEAFF
CDR3 DNA: TGTGCCAGCAGATTACAGACTAAGGAAGCTTTCTTT
clone size: few
D gene: NA
V gene: TRBV6-1
J gene: TRBJ1-1

CDR3 protein: CASSRHLRDTEAFF
CDR3 DNA: TGTGCCAGCAGTCGCCACCTTCGGGACACTGAAGCTTTCTTT
clone size: NA
D gene: NA
V gene: TRBV6-2/TRBV6-3
J gene: TRBJ1-1

CDR3 protein: CASSLGFGRAEETQYF
CDR3 DNA: TGTGCCAGCAGCTTAGGTTTTGGGAGGGCCGAGGAGACCCAGTACTTC
clone size: NA
D gene: TRBD2
V gene: TRBV7-2
J gene: TRBJ2-5

CDR3 protein: CASSDWDGKETQYF
CDR3 DNA: TGTGCCAGCAGTGATTGGGACGGAAAAGAGACCCAGTACTTC
clone size: few
D gene: NA
V gene: TRBV2
J gene: TRBJ2-5

CDR3 protein: CASAGLAGAEQFF
CDR3 DNA: TGTGCCAGCGCGGGACTAGCGGGAGCTGAGCAGTTCTTC
clone size: NA
D gene: TRBD2
V gene: TRBV3-1
J gene: TRBJ2-1

CDR3 protein: CASSFLAGGQNEQFF
CDR3 DNA: TGTGCCAGCAGTTTTTTAGCGGGAGGCCAGAATGAGCAGTTCTTC
clone size: few
D gene: TRBD2
V gene: TRBV12-3/TRBV12-4
J gene: TRBJ2-1

CDR3 protein: CSAKSLGNNYGYTF
CDR3 DNA: TGCAGCGCTAAAAGCCTTGGGAATAACTATGGCTACACCTTC
clone size: few
D gene: NA
V gene: TRBV29-1
J gene: TRBJ1-2

CDR3 protein: CASSDSTTPLGNTIYF
CDR3 DNA: TGTGCCAGCAGTGACTCGACAACCCCGCTCGGAAACACCATATATTTT
clone size: few
D gene: NA
V gene: TRBV25-1
J gene: TRBJ1-3